Below, 23 T cell receptor beta chains from the same sample are listed, as sequenced in a study of beta chain features in type 1 diabetes. Study findings and constraints: Shortening that was moderate but significant affected the TCRB CDR3s of Type 1 diabetes patients in all four CD4+ subsets.

Sequencing targeted expressed TCRB transcripts, as all isolated RNA had been reverse transcribed. TCRdb's table, derived via immunoSEQ multiplex PCR, lists solely in-frame clones and lacks some. The table records 130,000 or so clones, about 15% of them present only once. The antigens of these receptors remain unknown. The sample was central memory CD4+ T cells from blood. Source of these receptors: a man aged 25 to 40 with type 1 diabetes.

The chain is built from TRBV4-3 and TRBJ1-5; perhaps TRBD1 as D (5 bases). The germline gives CDR1 LGHNA, CDR2 YSLEER. The CDR3 totals 15 residues. V lost 0 bases and J 5 bases, leaving 11 bases between the germline ends. The chain's CDR3 is CASSQDPGGDQPQHF. CDR3 sequence (DNA): TGCGCCAGCAGCCAAGATCCGGGAGGGGATCAGCCCCAGCATTTT.

The chain joins TRBV7-9 to TRBJ2-5; a weak D match, TRBD2 (7 bases). This CDR3 is built from 14 residues. Germline V gives CDR1 SEHNR, CDR2 FQNEAQ (reference sequence). V was pared by 3 bases and J by 4 bases, with 12 bases between. Here the CDR3 reads CASSLRGRVETQYF. Written as DNA, the CDR3 is TGTGCCAGCAGCTTGCGGGGGCGCGTAGAGACCCAGTACTTC.

This clone has a handful of counts. The chain uses TRBV6-1 and TRBJ2-1, with 7 bases lining up with TRBD2. The CDR3 spans 17 residues. V shed 1 base, J shed 0 bases, and the junction held 6 bases outside the gene matches. CDR1 and CDR2 (germline): MNHNS, SASEGT. The CDR3: CASSEGEGQLSYNEQFF. In DNA form, the CDR3 reads TGTGCCAGCAGTGAAGGGGAGGGGCAGCTCTCCTACAATGAGCAGTTCTTC.

This sequence joins TRBV4-3 and TRBJ1-2; D remains ambiguous. This CDR3 is built from 14 residues. The V gene's germline CDR1 is LGHNA and CDR2 YSLEER. Trimming took off 0 bases at V and 7 bases at J, with 12 bases between the two ends. CDR3 DNA sequence: TGCGCCAGCAGCCAAGAAGTCGGTAACACTGGCTACACCTTC. It yields the protein CASSQEVGNTGYTF.

This clone has just one count. The genes are TRBV9 and TRBJ2-3; TRBD2 matches at 8 bases. Germline V CDR1 and CDR2: SGDLS, YYNGEE. Losses at the gene ends were 1 base for V and 7 bases for J; bases not matched to a gene: 11. The CDR3 runs to 16 residues. CDR3 in DNA: TGTGCCAGCAGCGTATCCAGCGGGGGATGGGGGTATACGCAGTATTTT. This codes for CASSVSSGGWGYTQYF.

The chain uses TRBV29-1 and TRBJ1-5, with D tentatively TRBD1 (5 bases). Trimming left V 6 bases short and J 3 bases short, with 15 bases between. The CDR3 has 14 amino acids. Per germline, CDR1 SQVTM and CDR2 ANQGSEA. The CDR3 coding sequence is TGCAGCGTCGGGGACGGACTTTCCAATCAGCCCCAGCATTTT. Translation gives CSVGDGLSNQPQHF.

The chain is built from TRBV2 and TRBJ2-1, with 7 bases fitting TRBD1. The CDR3 contains 15 residues. Per germline, CDR1 SNHLY and CDR2 FYNNEI. V shed 6 bases and J 7 bases; nucleotides not matched to a gene: 12. The CDR3 here is CASSETQGYENEQFF. CDR3 nucleotide sequence: TGTGCCAGCAGCGAAACACAGGGGTACGAAAATGAGCAGTTCTTC.

There are a few counts of this clone. This sequence joins TRBV11-1 and TRBJ2-7; 8 nucleotides line up with TRBD1. CDR3 size: 15 residues. With 5 bases clipped from V and 0 bases from J, the junction kept 6 bases outside the gene matches. CDR1 SGHAT and CDR2 FQDESV come from the germline V gene (reference sequence). As DNA, the CDR3 is TGTGCCAGCAGCAAAGGGACAGGAAGCTCCTACGAGCAGTACTTC. Translating it yields CASSKGTGSSYEQYF. Using reference TRBV11-1 and TRBJ2-7 for the parts outside the CDR3, the full variable domain is EAEVAQSPRYKITEKSQAVAFWCDPISGHATLYWYRQILGQGPELLVQFQDESVVDDSQLPKDRFSAERLKGVDSTLKIQPAELGDSAMYLCASSKGTGSSYEQYFGPGTRLTVT.

In regard to this clone: A far larger clone is one base from this, pointing to a likely read error. V and J are TRBV7-8 and TRBJ1-2; maybe TRBD1 (5 bases). The germline CDR1 and CDR2 sequences are SGHVS and FQNEAQ. The CDR3 is 16 residues long. Between the trimmed V and J ends, which lost 4 bases and 2 bases, there was a span of 17 bases. The CDR3, as DNA: TGTGCCAGCAGCTGCTCGGGACGGCACTCGAACTATGGCTACACCTTC. The encoded protein is CASSCSGRHSNYGYTF.

This clone was seen repeatedly, ten times or more. This rearrangement joins TRBV29-1 to TRBJ1-2, with 7 bases fitting TRBD1. This CDR3 has 12 amino acids. The J segment lost 7 bases and the V segment lost 6 bases, leaving 8 bases of the junction unmatched. CDR1 and CDR2 (germline): SQVTM, ANQGSEA. CDR3 nucleotide sequence: TGCAGCGTCGAACAGGGGAAGTCTGGCTACACCTTC. This translates into CSVEQGKSGYTF. The whole variable domain, remainder taken from reference TRBV29-1 and TRBJ1-2, is SAVISQKPSRDICQRGTSLTIQCQVDSQVTMMFWYRQQPGQSLTLIATANQGSEATYESGFVIDKFPISRPNLTFSTLTVSNMSPEDSSIYLCSVEQGKSGYTFGSGTRLTVV.

This clone was detected many times. V is TRBV9 and J is TRBJ2-7, with TRBD1 matching 8 bases. The J segment lost 6 bases and the V segment lost 3 bases, leaving 11 bases of the junction unmatched. Looked up from germline, CDR1 is SGDLS and CDR2 is YYNGEE. The CDR3 is 15 residues long. The CDR3 protein is CASSAGQGTFTEQYF. CDR3 bases: TGTGCCAGCAGCGCAGGACAGGGAACCTTCACCGAGCAGTACTTC.

This clone has just one count. The rearrangement uses TRBV7-9 and TRBJ1-1; 7 bases are a match to TRBD1. Germline V CDR1 and CDR2: SEHNR, FQNEAQ (reference sequence). The V segment lost 5 bases and the J segment 9 bases; nucleotides outside the gene matches: 9. This CDR3 is 13 amino acids long. As DNA, the CDR3 is TGTGCCAGCAGCCCTAGACAGGGAGTAAAAGCTTTCTTT. Translated: CASSPRQGVKAFF.

This clone appeared a single time. The gene calls are TRBV5-4 and TRBJ1-2, with no clear D. Germline CDR1 is SGHNT and CDR2 is YYREEE (reference sequence). The CDR3 runs to 13 residues. V was pared by 4 bases and J by 6 bases, with 13 bases between. This CDR3 is CASSAYSEDGYTF. The DNA of the CDR3 is TGTGCCAGCAGCGCCTATTCCGAGGATGGCTACACCTTC.

The rearrangement uses TRBV30 and TRBJ1-6, with D perhaps matching TRBD1 (6 bases). The CDR3 sequence is 13 residues long. V lost 2 bases and J 7 bases, leaving 9 bases between the germline ends. Germline V gene sequence: CDR1 GTSNPN, CDR2 SVGIG (reference sequence). CDR3 region: CAWSRTENSPLHF. The CDR3 region has the DNA TGTGCCTGGAGTCGGACAGAGAATTCACCCCTCCACTTT.

This clone was observed a few times. The chain joins TRBV6-5 to TRBJ2-7, with 13 bases lining up with TRBD2. The CDR3 has 15 amino acids. Germline V gene data show CDR1 as MNHEY and CDR2 as SVGAGI. J gave up 5 bases and V 4 bases, and 5 bases lay outside the gene matches. CDR3 amino acids: CASSSGLAGMNEQYF. The DNA for the CDR3 is TGTGCCAGCAGTTCGGGACTAGCGGGGATGAACGAGCAGTACTTC.

This clone turned up a few times. The chain employs TRBV29-1 and TRBJ2-5; TRBD1 aligns across 11 bases. Germline V gene sequence: CDR1 SQVTM, CDR2 ANQGSEA. The CDR3 covers 12 residues. With 6 bases clipped from V and 5 bases from J, the junction kept 2 bases outside the gene matches. The CDR3 protein is CSVWTGGETQYF. CDR3 bases: TGCAGCGTCTGGACAGGGGGCGAGACCCAGTACTTC.

A few counts support this clone. The chain links TRBV9 to TRBJ2-1; D is ambiguous. This CDR3 spans 14 amino acids. Looked up from germline, CDR1 is SGDLS and CDR2 is YYNGEE. V dropped 0 bases and J dropped 5 bases, with 9 bases sitting between them. CDR3 protein: CASSVAIIDNEQFF. The DNA of the CDR3 is TGTGCCAGCAGCGTAGCGATAATTGACAATGAGCAGTTCTTC.

This clone came up a few times. The genes are TRBV7-6 and TRBJ2-5, with TRBD2 as a possible D gene (6 bases). The CDR3 contains 13 residues. V was shortened by 5 bases and J by 5 bases, with 12 bases between the two germline ends. Per the germline V gene, CDR1 is SGHVS and CDR2 is FNYEAQ. The CDR3 spells CASSPGVVETQYF. In nucleotides, the CDR3 is TGTGCCAGCAGCCCGGGGGTAGTGGAGACCCAGTACTTC.

This chain joins TRBV7-2 and TRBJ2-3, with 10 nucleotides matching TRBD2. CDR1 is SGHTA and CDR2 is FQGNSA in the germline V gene. Trimming cost V 6 bases and J 1 base; bases outside gene matches: 4. The length of the CDR3 is 15 residues. The CDR3 DNA sequence: TGTGCCAGCAGAAACGGACTAGCGGGCACAGATACGCAGTATTTT. Its protein product is CASRNGLAGTDTQYF.

The CDR3 nucleotides read TGTGCCAGCAGCTTCGGTTTTAAGGGAGGAGAGACCCAGTACTTC. This sequence encodes CASSFGFKGGETQYF. The rearrangement uses TRBV5-4 and TRBJ2-5, with D perhaps matching TRBD2 (6 bases). V was clipped by 2 bases and J by 4 bases, with 15 bases between them. The CDR3 is made up of 15 amino acids. The V gene's germline CDR1 is SGHNT and CDR2 YYREEE (reference sequence).

CDR3 sequence reads: CASSLLAQPDTQYF. Written as DNA, the CDR3 is TGTGCCAGCAGCTTGTTAGCCCAGCCAGATACGCAGTATTTT. The V and J genes are TRBV7-9 and TRBJ2-3; D remains unclear. Deletions cut 3 bases from V and 4 bases from J, with 11 bases between. Germline values: CDR1 SEHNR, CDR2 FQNEAQ (reference sequence). The CDR3 totals 14 residues.

This sequence joins TRBV29-1 and TRBJ2-5; no clear D. Germline V gene sequence: CDR1 SQVTM, CDR2 ANQGSEA. The CDR3 consists of 13 residues. V was trimmed by 4 bases and J by 5 bases, leaving 14 bases between them. CDR3 nucleotides: TGCAGCGTTGCTGGTTCGGATGTGGAGACCCAGTACTTC. Its translation: CSVAGSDVETQYF.

This clone has a handful of counts. CDR3 coding DNA: TGTGCCAGCAGCTTAGGGACTACCCGAGATACGCAGTATTTT. This encodes CASSLGTTRDTQYF. The chain joins TRBV11-2 to TRBJ2-3, with a weak D call TRBD2 (6 bases). Trimming removed 1 base at V and 5 bases at J, with 10 bases between. This CDR3 has 14 residues. Germline values: CDR1 SGHAT, CDR2 FQNNGV.